One sample yielded the 23 T cell receptor beta chains listed below, sequenced in a study of T cells in women clearing cervical HPV infection. Clones were read by immunoSEQ multiplex PCR, and TCRdb kept only the in-frame ones, dropping some. Found here are 40,000 to 60,000 clones; the top ten clones hold 0.95% to 1%. The sequenced sample was blood buffy coat. These receptors were collected from a woman aged 18 to 69 with a cervical HPV16 infection that either progressed to CIN3+ or cleared (not recorded which).

About this clone: The read stops 3 residues short of the end of the CDR3; the missing end is completed from the germline J gene. The gene calls are TRBV19 and TRBJ1-5; a possible D gene is TRBD1 (6 bases). The CDR3 has 14 residues. The germline V gene has CDR1 LNHDA and CDR2 SQIVND (reference sequence). V was pared by 5 bases and J by 5 bases, with 13 bases between. CDR3 bases read: TGTGCCAGTAGTCGGACAGAAGCCGATCAGCCC. Translating it yields CASSRTEADQP. The entire CDR3 protein is CASSRTEADQPQHF.

In regard to this clone: The read stops 3 residues short of the end of the CDR3; the missing end is completed from the germline J gene. The J gene is TRBJ2-5, the V gene TRBV2; 10 positions agree with TRBD1. After removal of 9 bases from V and 4 bases from J, the junction contained 8 bases not matched to a gene. Germline-derived CDR1 and CDR2 are SNHLY and FYNNEI. The CDR3 has 14 residues. The covered CDR3 bases are TGTGCCAGAGGGCCCCGGACAGGGGGAGAGACC. It yields the protein CARGPRTGGET. The whole CDR3 is CARGPRTGGETQYF.

The CDR3 sequence: CASRYSGRGELFF. The CDR3 DNA, read in part, is TGTGCCAGCAGATACAGTGGAAGGGGGGAG. The genes are TRBV2 and TRBJ2-2; D remains unclear. The CDR3 end falls 3 residues outside the read, so it is completed with the germline J gene. From germline, CDR1 is SNHLY and CDR2 FYNNEI. V shed 6 bases and J shed 8 bases, with 13 bases lying between them. CDR3 length: 13 amino acids.

CDR3 DNA (partial): TGTGCCAGCACCCCTTTCACAGATACG. This codes for CASTPFTDT. The full CDR3 protein reads CASTPFTDTQYF. The chain uses TRBV2 and TRBJ2-3; D unclear. The read halts 3 residues ahead of the CDR3 end, with the missing end drawn from the germline J gene. V was trimmed by 7 bases and J by 2 bases, leaving 7 bases between them. CDR3 length equals 12 residues. CDR1 is SNHLY and CDR2 is FYNNEI in the germline V gene.

Concerning this clone itself: The read gets to within 3 residues of the CDR3 end, and the germline J gene fills in the rest. The rearrangement uses TRBV5-5 and TRBJ2-3, with TRBD1 matching over 10 bases. This CDR3 spans 14 amino acids. Germline values: CDR1 SGHKS, CDR2 YYEKEE (reference sequence). The CDR3 loop is CASSSTGGDQPQYF. CDR3 DNA (partial): TGTGCCAGCAGCTCGACAGGGGGCGATCAGCCG.

As concerns this clone: From the germline J gene comes the end of the CDR3, since the read stops 3 residues before it. The chain joins TRBV7-6 to TRBJ1-2; D might be TRBD1 (6 bases). CDR1 SGHVS and CDR2 FNYEAQ come from the germline V gene. The CDR3 contains 17 residues. CDR3 protein: CASSDYRLQGGKNIYTF. The CDR3 bases that were read are TGTGCCAGCAGCGACTATCGGCTACAGGGAGGCAAAAACATC.

Comment on this clone: The CDR3 goes on 3 residues after the read ends, and that part is filled in from the germline J gene. This sequence joins TRBV5-1 and TRBJ1-5; 8 nucleotides line up with TRBD1. Trimming at V came to 2 bases and at J to 6 bases, leaving 4 bases not matched to a gene. CDR1 and CDR2 (germline): SGHRS, YFSETQ. CDR3 length equals 14 residues. This chain's CDR3 is CASSFQGAGQPQHF. CDR3 DNA (partial): TGCGCCAGCAGCTTCCAGGGGGCTGGTCAGCCC.

Comments on this clone: The read finishes 3 residues shy of the CDR3 end, and the germline J gene is used to complete it. This chain joins TRBV5-6 and TRBJ1-2; 9 bases are shared with TRBD1. The germline CDR1 and CDR2 sequences are SGHDT and YYEEEE. The CDR3 loop spans 13 amino acids. The CDR3 sequence: CASSLGTGVGYTF. The CDR3 bases that were read are TGTGCCAGCAGCTTGGGGACAGGGGTCGGC.

Concerning this clone itself: The read halts 3 residues ahead of the CDR3 end, with the missing end drawn from the germline J gene. This rearrangement joins TRBV5-1 to TRBJ1-5; D may be TRBD1 (6 bases). V shed 2 bases and J shed 0 bases, with 9 bases lying between them. CDR1 and CDR2 (germline): SGHRS, YFSETQ. CDR3 length: 15 amino acids. Here the CDR3 reads CASSFSGDSNQPQHF. CDR3 DNA, as far as it was read: TGCGCCAGCAGCTTCTCAGGGGATAGCAATCAGCCC. The variable domain in full, completed from reference TRBV5-1 and TRBJ1-5, reads KAGVTQTPRYLIKTRGQQVTLSCSPISGHRSVSWYQQTPGQGLQFLFEYFSETQRNKGNFPGRFSGRQFSNSRSEMNVSTLELGDSALYLCASSFSGDSNQPQHFGDGTRLSIL.

This CDR3 is CASSLGVTSGGETQYF. The DNA read from the CDR3 is TGTGCCAGCAGCTTAGGGGTAACTAGCGGGGGAGAGACG. The V call is TRBV7-3, the J call TRBJ2-3, with 11 bases matching TRBD2. The read falls 3 residues short of the CDR3 end, and the missing part is taken from the germline J gene. The germline gives CDR1 SGHTA, CDR2 FQGTGA. The CDR3 sequence is 16 residues long.

On this clone itself: The read finishes 3 residues shy of the CDR3 end, and the germline J gene is used to complete it. The chain employs TRBV28 and TRBJ1-5; unclear D gene. From germline, CDR1 is MDHEN and CDR2 SYDVKM. V lost 3 bases and J 6 bases, leaving 12 bases between the germline ends. The CDR3 spans 14 residues. The part of the CDR3 DNA that was read is TGTGCCAGCAGTTTCCGAGGGTTCGGTCAGCCC. It is translated as CASSFRGFGQP. The full CDR3 protein reads CASSFRGFGQPQHF. Supplemented by reference TRBV28 and TRBJ1-5, the full variable domain reads DVKVTQSSRYLVKRTGEKVFLECVQDMDHENMFWYRQDPGLGLRLIYFSYDVKMKEKGDIPEGYSVSREKKERFSLILESASTNQTSMYLCASSFRGFGQPQHFGDGTRLSIL.

As regards this clone: The DNA ends 3 residues before the CDR3 does, and the rest of the CDR3 is filled in from the germline J gene. The chain has TRBV5-4 and TRBJ2-2; no firm D call. The V and J ends lost 2 bases and 6 bases respectively, with 8 bases between them. The CDR3 runs to 13 residues. Germline V lookup: CDR1 SGHNT, CDR2 YYREEE (reference sequence). CDR3 region: CASSFIGSGELFF. The covered CDR3 bases are TGTGCCAGCAGCTTTATCGGTTCCGGGGAG.

Turning to this clone: With the read ending 3 residues before the CDR3 end, the germline J gene is used to fill in that end. The chain links TRBV5-6 to TRBJ2-5, with TRBD2 matching 9 bases. V dropped 2 bases and J dropped 5; count of bases not matched to a gene: 7. Per germline, CDR1 SGHDT and CDR2 YYEEEE. The CDR3 has 15 amino acids. CDR3: CASSLSRRGGETQYF. The sequenced CDR3 bases are TGTGCCAGCAGCTTAAGTCGGCGGGGGGGGGAGACC.

About this clone itself: The CDR3 end is not reached by the read, which stops 3 residues before it; the germline J gene fills it in. The J gene is TRBJ2-1, the V gene TRBV20-1, with 8 bases aligning to TRBD2. Germline V CDR1 and CDR2: DFQATT, SNEGSKA (reference sequence). Trimming took 2 bases from V and 7 from J; bases not matched to a gene: 10. CDR3 length: 15 amino acids. The DNA read from the CDR3 is TGCAGTGCTAGACTTCAAGCGGGGGCGGTGAATGAG. This encodes CSARLQAGAVNE. The whole CDR3 sequence is CSARLQAGAVNEQFF.

A note on this clone: The read is 3 residues too short to cover the CDR3 end, so that end is filled in from the germline J gene. The chain links TRBV29-1 to TRBJ1-3; D not resolved. CDR3 length: 13 residues. Germline values: CDR1 SQVTM, CDR2 ANQGSEA. V shed 4 bases and J shed 2 bases, with 9 bases lying between them. The CDR3: CSVGGLTGNTIYF. The sequenced part of the CDR3 DNA is TGCAGCGTTGGTGGGCTAACTGGAAACACC.

A remark on this clone: The DNA ends 3 residues before the CDR3 does, and the rest of the CDR3 is filled in from the germline J gene. V is TRBV10-3 and J is TRBJ2-3; TRBD1 matches at 10 bases. The CDR3 is made up of 15 amino acids. Germline CDR1 and CDR2: ENHRY and SYGVKD. The V and J ends lost 5 bases and 5 bases, in that order; junction bases with no gene match: 7. The CDR3 spells CAISPGTGVRDTQYF. CDR3 bases read: TGTGCCATCAGTCCCGGGACAGGGGTGAGAGATACG.

Concerning this clone itself: The read ends 3 residues shy of where the CDR3 ends; the end is completed using the germline J gene. This rearrangement joins TRBV5-5 to TRBJ2-3; tentative D call: TRBD2 (6 bases). V lost 2 bases and J 6 bases, leaving 10 bases between the germline ends. The CDR3 is 13 residues long. CDR1 SGHKS and CDR2 YYEKEE come from the germline V gene (reference sequence). The CDR3 DNA, read in part, is TGTGCCAGCAGCTTCCGACTAGTTGATACG. Translated, it gives CASSFRLVDT. The CDR3 in its entirety is CASSFRLVDTQYF.

A remark on this clone: The read terminates 3 residues ahead of where the CDR3 ends, so the germline J gene completes it. The rearrangement uses TRBV20-1 and TRBJ1-1; D uncertain. V was cut by 6 bases and J by 1 base, with 15 bases left in between. CDR1 DFQATT and CDR2 SNEGSKA come from the germline V gene (reference sequence). The CDR3 consists of 14 residues. CDR3 amino acids: CSACTTEGNTEAFF. The CDR3 bases that were read are TGCAGTGCCTGTACCACCGAGGGGAACACTGAA.

To note about this clone: The read stops 3 residues short of the end of the CDR3; the missing end is completed from the germline J gene. The rearrangement uses TRBV20-1 and TRBJ2-1; 12 bases are shared with TRBD2. The germline gives CDR1 DFQATT, CDR2 SNEGSKA (reference sequence). This CDR3 has 14 residues. Germline trimming cut 5 bases from V and 2 bases from J; bases unmatched to any gene: 1. The DNA read from the CDR3 is TGCAGTGCTGCTAGCGGGGGGGCCTACAATGAG. Translated: CSAASGGAYNE. The whole CDR3 is CSAASGGAYNEQFF.

Notes on this clone: Read sequence stops 3 residues before the CDR3 end, and the germline J gene provides the missing end. The rearrangement uses TRBV5-6 and TRBJ1-2; 8 bases are a match to TRBD1. J was trimmed by 3 bases and V by 4 bases; bases with no gene match: 8. This CDR3 spans 15 amino acids. Germline V gives CDR1 SGHDT, CDR2 YYEEEE. CDR3: CASSPADRGYYGYTF. The CDR3 bases that were read are TGTGCCAGCAGCCCAGCCGACAGGGGATACTATGGC.

For this clone: Read data end 3 residues before the CDR3 end; the end is taken from the germline J gene. The rearrangement uses TRBV5-1 and TRBJ2-3; TRBD2 agrees at 7 bases. Germline values: CDR1 SGHRS, CDR2 YFSETQ. CDR3 length: 15 residues. V was pared by 4 bases and J by 4 bases, with 9 bases of the junction left unmatched. CDR3 bases read: TGCGCCAGCAGCCATCGCGGGGGTCCCTCAGATACG. Its translation: CASSHRGGPSDT. The full CDR3 protein is CASSHRGGPSDTQYF. The entire variable domain, with the rest obtained from reference TRBV5-1 and TRBJ2-3, is as follows: KAGVTQTPRYLIKTRGQQVTLSCSPISGHRSVSWYQQTPGQGLQFLFEYFSETQRNKGNFPGRFSGRQFSNSRSEMNVSTLELGDSALYLCASSHRGGPSDTQYFGPGTRLTVL.

Of note for this clone: The CDR3 end is not reached by the read, which stops 3 residues before it; the germline J gene fills it in. The chain has TRBV19 and TRBJ2-3; D gene unclear. The V gene lost 5 bases and the J gene lost 0 bases, with 6 bases spanning the gap. CDR3 length: 13 residues. CDR1 and CDR2 (germline): LNHDA, SQIVND (reference sequence). The CDR3 sequence is CASSVGSTDTQYF. Partial CDR3 DNA: TGTGCCAGTAGTGTCGGGAGCACAGATACG.

About this clone itself: Sequencing ends 3 residues short of the CDR3 end; the germline J gene provides the rest. V usage is TRBV5-1 and J usage is TRBJ2-5; weak D call: TRBD2 (6 bases). V gave up 2 bases and J gave up 3 bases, with 11 bases separating them. The CDR3 spans 14 residues. The germline V gene has CDR1 SGHRS and CDR2 YFSETQ. The CDR3 DNA, read in part, is TGCGCCAGCAGCTTAGGAGGGTTCGAAGAGACC. Translating it yields CASSLGGFEET. The CDR3 in its entirety is CASSLGGFEETQYF.